The entry that follows covers one TCR beta chain sequence. Its cognate antigen is unknown. Tumor tissue was taken before any definitive surgery or chemotherapy was given. This record comes from a study of high-grade serous ovarian cancer treatment subgroups. V lost 3 bases and J lost 6, with 11 bases in between. Germline values: CDR1 MDHEN, CDR2 SYDVKM. The CDR3 runs to 13 residues. Libraries were prepared by immunoSEQ multiplex PCR; TCRdb keeps only in-frame clonotypes and omits some of them. The sample has about 40,000 clones, 70% to 80% seen once. Study results and limitations: The analyses considered CDR3 and ignored CDR1 and CDR2. Tumors within one patient showed repertoire similarity of about 0.095 to 0.85. TCR relatedness rose with neoantigen level and trended with mutation load.

Sequenced material: tumor tissue. The clonotype originates from a human donor with high-grade serous ovarian cancer. The rearrangement joins TRBV28 to TRBJ1-1; D call uncertain. CDR3 sequence reads: CASSFGQWAEAFF. DNA for the CDR3: TGTGCCAGCAGTTTCGGCCAATGGGCTGAAGCTTTCTTT. The variable domain in full, completed from reference TRBV28 and TRBJ1-1, reads DVKVTQSSRYLVKRTGEKVFLECVQDMDHENMFWYRQDPGLGLRLIYFSYDVKMKEKGDIPEGYSVSREKKERFSLILESASTNQTSMYLCASSFGQWAEAFFGQGTRLTVV.